This TCR beta chain stems from a study of blood T cells in healthy people across ages. The donors, aged about 6 to 95, were healthy Caucasians from Russia. General study points: Per million T cells, TCR beta diversity dropped about linearly as age rose.

Then a second PCR, running roughly 7 to 12 cycles, was carried out with a sample-barcoded 5' primer and a J-beta primer mix. Each cDNA molecule was tagged by a template-switch adaptor that had 12 random nucleotides. TCRdb reprocessed the 5' RACE reads via MiXCR and lists one record per CDR3 protein. The table records about 770,000 distinct CDR3 sequences, around 42% of them present only once. This clonotype appeared a few times. The antigen is not known. The material sequenced was blood. The TCR sequence derives from a man aged 60 to 69 in good health.

For the CDR3, the DNA is TGTGCCAGCAGTTTTCCCACTAGTCGAGGTTATGGCTACACCTTC. This translates into CASSFPTSRGYGYTF. This chain uses TRBV28 with TRBJ1-2; D not certain. The CDR3 sequence is 15 residues long. Germline V CDR1 and CDR2: MDHEN, SYDVKM. V lost 3 bases and J 5 bases, leaving 16 bases between the germline ends.